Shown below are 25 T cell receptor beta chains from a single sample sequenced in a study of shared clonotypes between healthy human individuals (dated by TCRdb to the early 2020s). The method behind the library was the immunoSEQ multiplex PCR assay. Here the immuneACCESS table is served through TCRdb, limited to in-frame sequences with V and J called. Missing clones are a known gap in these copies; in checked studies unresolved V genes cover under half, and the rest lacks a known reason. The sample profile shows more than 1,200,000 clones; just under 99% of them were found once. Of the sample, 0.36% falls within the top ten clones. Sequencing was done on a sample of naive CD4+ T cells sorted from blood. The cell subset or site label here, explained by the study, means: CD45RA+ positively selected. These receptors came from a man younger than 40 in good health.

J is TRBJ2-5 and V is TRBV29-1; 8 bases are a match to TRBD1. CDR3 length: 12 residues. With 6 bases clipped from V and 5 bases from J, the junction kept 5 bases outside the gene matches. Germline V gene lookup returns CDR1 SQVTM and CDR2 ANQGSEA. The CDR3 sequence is CSVMTGVETQYF. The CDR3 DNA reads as TGCAGCGTCATGACAGGGGTCGAGACCCAGTACTTC.

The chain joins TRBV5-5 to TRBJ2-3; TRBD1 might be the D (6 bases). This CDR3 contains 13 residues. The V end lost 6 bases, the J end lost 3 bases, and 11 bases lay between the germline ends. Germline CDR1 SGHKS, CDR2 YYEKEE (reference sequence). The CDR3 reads CASNKGDTDTQYF. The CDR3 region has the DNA TGTGCCAGCAACAAGGGGGATACAGATACGCAGTATTTT.

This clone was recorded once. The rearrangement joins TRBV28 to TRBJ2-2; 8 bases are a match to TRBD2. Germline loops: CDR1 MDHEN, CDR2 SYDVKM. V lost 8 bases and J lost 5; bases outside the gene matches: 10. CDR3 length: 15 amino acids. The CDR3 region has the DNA TGTGCCAGCGGAGTTCAGGCGGGAGGAACCGGGGAGCTGTTTTTT. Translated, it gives CASGVQAGGTGELFF. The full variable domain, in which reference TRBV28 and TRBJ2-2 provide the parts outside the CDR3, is DVKVTQSSRYLVKRTGEKVFLECVQDMDHENMFWYRQDPGLGLRLIYFSYDVKMKEKGDIPEGYSVSREKKERFSLILESASTNQTSMYLCASGVQAGGTGELFFGEGSRLTVL.

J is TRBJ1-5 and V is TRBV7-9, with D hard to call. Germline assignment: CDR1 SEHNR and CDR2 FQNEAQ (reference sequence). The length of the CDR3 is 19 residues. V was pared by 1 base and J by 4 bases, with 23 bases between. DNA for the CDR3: TGTGCCAGCAGCTTAGTTCTTTCGGTGGGATCTATGCTAAATCAGCCCCAGCATTTT. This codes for CASSLVLSVGSMLNQPQHF. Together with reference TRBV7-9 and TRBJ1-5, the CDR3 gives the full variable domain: DTGVSQNPRHKITKRGQNVTFRCDPISEHNRLYWYRQTLGQGPEFLTYFQNEAQLEKSRLLSDRFSAERPKGSFSTLEIQRTEQGDSAMYLCASSLVLSVGSMLNQPQHFGDGTRLSIL.

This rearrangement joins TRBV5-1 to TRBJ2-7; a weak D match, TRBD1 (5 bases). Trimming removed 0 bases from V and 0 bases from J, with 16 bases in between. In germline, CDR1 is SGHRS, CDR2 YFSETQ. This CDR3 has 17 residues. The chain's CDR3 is CASSLGPQGIYSYEQYF. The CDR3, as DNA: TGCGCCAGCAGCTTGGGCCCGCAGGGAATCTACTCCTACGAGCAGTACTTC. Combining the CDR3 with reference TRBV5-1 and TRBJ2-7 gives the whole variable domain KAGVTQTPRYLIKTRGQQVTLSCSPISGHRSVSWYQQTPGQGLQFLFEYFSETQRNKGNFPGRFSGRQFSNSRSEMNVSTLELGDSALYLCASSLGPQGIYSYEQYFGPGTRLTVT.

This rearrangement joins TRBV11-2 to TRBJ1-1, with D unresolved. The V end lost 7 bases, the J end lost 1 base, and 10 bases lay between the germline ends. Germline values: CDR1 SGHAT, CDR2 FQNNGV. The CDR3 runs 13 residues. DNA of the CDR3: TGTGCCAGCAAGGAGAGATGGAACACTGAAGCTTTCTTT. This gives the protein CASKERWNTEAFF.

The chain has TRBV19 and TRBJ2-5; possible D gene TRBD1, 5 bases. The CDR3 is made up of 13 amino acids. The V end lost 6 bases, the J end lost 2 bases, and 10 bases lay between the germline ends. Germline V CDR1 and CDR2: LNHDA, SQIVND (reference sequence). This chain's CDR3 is CASRRAGQETQYF. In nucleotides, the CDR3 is TGTGCCAGTAGACGGGCAGGGCAAGAGACCCAGTACTTC.

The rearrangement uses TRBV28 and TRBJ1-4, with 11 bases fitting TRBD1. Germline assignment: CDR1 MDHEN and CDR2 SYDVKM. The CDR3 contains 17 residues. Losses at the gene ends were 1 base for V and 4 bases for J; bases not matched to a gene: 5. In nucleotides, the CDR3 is TGTGCCAGCAGTTTATCCGGACAGGGGGCTTTTAATGAAAAACTGTTTTTT. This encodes CASSLSGQGAFNEKLFF. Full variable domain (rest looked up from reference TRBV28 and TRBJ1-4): DVKVTQSSRYLVKRTGEKVFLECVQDMDHENMFWYRQDPGLGLRLIYFSYDVKMKEKGDIPEGYSVSREKKERFSLILESASTNQTSMYLCASSLSGQGAFNEKLFFGSGTQLSVL.

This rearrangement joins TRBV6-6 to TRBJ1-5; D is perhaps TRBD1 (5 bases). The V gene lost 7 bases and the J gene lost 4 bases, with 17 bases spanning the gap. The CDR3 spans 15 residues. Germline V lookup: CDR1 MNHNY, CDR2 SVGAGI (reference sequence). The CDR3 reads CASTPAGTPNQPQHF. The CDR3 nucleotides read TGTGCCAGCACTCCGGCCGGGACTCCAAATCAGCCCCAGCATTTT.

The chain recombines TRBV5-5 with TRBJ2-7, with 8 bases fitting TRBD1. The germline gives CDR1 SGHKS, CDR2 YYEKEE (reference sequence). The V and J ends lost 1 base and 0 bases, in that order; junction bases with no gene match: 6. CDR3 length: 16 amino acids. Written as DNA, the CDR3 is TGTGCCAGCAGCTTGACCCGGACAGGGAGCTCCTACGAGCAGTACTTC. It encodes CASSLTRTGSSYEQYF.

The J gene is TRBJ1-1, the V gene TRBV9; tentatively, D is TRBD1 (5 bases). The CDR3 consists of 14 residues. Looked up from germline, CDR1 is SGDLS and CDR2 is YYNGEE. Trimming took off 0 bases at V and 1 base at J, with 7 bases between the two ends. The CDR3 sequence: CASSVAQENTEAFF. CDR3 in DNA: TGTGCCAGCAGCGTAGCACAGGAGAACACTGAAGCTTTCTTT.

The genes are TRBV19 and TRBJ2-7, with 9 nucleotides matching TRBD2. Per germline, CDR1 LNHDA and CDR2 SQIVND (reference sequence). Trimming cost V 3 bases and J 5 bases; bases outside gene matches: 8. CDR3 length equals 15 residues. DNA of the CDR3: TGTGCCAGTAGTATTTTGGCTAGCGGGACAGACGAGCAGTACTTC. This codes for CASSILASGTDEQYF.

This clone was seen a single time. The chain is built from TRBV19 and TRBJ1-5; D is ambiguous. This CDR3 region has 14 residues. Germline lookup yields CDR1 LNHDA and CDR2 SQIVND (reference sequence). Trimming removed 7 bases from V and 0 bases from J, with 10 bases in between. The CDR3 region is CASTATVSNQPQHF. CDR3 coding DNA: TGTGCCAGTACCGCGACGGTTAGCAATCAGCCCCAGCATTTT.

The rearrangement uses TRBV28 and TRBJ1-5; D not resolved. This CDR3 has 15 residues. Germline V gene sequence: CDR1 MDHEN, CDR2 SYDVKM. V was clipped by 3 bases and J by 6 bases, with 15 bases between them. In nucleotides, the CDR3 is TGTGCCAGCAGTTTGGACGGGAGGTGGATTCAGCCCCAGCATTTT. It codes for CASSLDGRWIQPQHF.

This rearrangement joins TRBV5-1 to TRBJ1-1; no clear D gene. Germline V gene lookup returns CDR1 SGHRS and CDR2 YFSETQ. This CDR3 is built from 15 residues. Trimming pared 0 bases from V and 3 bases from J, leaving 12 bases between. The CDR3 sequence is CASSLGAGSYTEAFF. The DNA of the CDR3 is TGCGCCAGCAGCTTGGGCGCGGGGTCGTACACTGAAGCTTTCTTT.

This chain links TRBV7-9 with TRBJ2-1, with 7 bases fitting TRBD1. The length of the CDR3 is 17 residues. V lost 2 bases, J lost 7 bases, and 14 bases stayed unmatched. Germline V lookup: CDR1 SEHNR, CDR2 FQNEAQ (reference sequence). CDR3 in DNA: TGTGCCAGCAGCTTACACTCCCTTAGGGGGCGCGGGAATGAGCAGTTCTTC. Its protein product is CASSLHSLRGRGNEQFF.

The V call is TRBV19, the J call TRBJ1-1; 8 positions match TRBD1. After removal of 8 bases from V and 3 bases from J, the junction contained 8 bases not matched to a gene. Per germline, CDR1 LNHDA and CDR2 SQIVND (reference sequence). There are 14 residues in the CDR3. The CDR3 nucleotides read TGTGCCAGTCGGACAGGGCCGAGGGACACTGAAGCTTTCTTT. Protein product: CASRTGPRDTEAFF.

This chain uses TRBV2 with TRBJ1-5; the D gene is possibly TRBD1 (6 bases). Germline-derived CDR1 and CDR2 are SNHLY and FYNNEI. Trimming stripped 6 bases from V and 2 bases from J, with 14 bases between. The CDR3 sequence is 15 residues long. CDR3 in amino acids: CASRDSPGGNQPQHF. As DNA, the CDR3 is TGTGCCAGCAGGGACAGCCCAGGGGGCAATCAGCCCCAGCATTTT.

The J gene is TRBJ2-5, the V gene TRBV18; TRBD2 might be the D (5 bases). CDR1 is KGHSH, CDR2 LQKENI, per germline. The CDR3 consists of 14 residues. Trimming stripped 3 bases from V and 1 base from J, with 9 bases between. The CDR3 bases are TGTGCCAGCTCACCCACAGAGGGCCAAGAGACCCAGTACTTC. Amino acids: CASSPTEGQETQYF. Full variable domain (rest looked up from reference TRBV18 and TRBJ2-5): NAGVMQNPRHLVRRRGQEARLRCSPMKGHSHVYWYRQLPEEGLKFMVYLQKENIIDESGMPKERFSAEFPKEGPSILRIQQVVRGDSAAYFCASSPTEGQETQYFGPGTRLLVL.

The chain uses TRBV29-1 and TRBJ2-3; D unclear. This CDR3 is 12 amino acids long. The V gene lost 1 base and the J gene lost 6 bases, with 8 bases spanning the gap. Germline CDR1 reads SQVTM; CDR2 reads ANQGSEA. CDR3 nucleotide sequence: TGCAGCGTTGAAGTGACTCCGGATACGCAGTATTTT. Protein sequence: CSVEVTPDTQYF.

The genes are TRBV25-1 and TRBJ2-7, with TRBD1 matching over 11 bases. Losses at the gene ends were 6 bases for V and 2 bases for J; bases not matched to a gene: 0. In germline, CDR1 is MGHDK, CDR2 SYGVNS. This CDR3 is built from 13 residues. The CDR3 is CASRGQGAYEQYF. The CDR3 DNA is TGTGCCAGCAGGGGACAGGGGGCCTACGAGCAGTACTTC.

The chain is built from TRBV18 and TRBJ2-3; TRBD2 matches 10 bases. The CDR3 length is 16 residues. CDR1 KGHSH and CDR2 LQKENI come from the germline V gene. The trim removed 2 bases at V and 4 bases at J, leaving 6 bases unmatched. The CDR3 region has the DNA TGTGCCAGCTCACCAGCCGCTAGCGGGAGCGCAGATACGCAGTATTTT. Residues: CASSPAASGSADTQYF.

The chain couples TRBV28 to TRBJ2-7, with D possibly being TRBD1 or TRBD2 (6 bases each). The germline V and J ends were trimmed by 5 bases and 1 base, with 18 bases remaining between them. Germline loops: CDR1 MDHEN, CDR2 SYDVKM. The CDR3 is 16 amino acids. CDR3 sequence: CASSPRWGDNSYEQYF. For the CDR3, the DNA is TGTGCCAGCAGTCCTCGGTGGGGGGACAATTCCTACGAGCAGTACTTC.

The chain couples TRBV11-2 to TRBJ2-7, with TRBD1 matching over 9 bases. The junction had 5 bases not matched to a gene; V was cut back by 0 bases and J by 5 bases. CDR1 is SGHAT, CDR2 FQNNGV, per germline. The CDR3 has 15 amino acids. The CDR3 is CASSLDGTGIHEQYF. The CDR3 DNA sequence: TGTGCCAGCAGCTTAGATGGGACAGGGATACACGAGCAGTACTTC.

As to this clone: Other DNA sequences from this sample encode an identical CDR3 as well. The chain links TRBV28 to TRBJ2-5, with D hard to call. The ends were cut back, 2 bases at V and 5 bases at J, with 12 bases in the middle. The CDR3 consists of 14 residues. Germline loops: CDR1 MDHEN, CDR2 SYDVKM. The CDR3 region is CASSLPGPQETQYF. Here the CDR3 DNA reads TGTGCCAGCAGTTTACCTGGGCCACAGGAGACCCAGTACTTC.